Included here is one T cell receptor beta chain sequence, with context. The antigen remains unidentified. The data are from a study of siplizumab effects on memory and regulatory T cells. Broader study findings: In unstimulated cells, naive T cells appeared more diverse than memory T cells and seemed major alloresponse contributors.

TCRdb's table, derived via immunoSEQ multiplex PCR, lists solely in-frame clones and lacks some. The data hold over 85,000 clones, with about 94% observed a single time. The CDR3 is 14 residues long. This receptor was identified in a human donor in good health. V usage is TRBV21-1 and J usage is TRBJ2-5; the table's D call, TRBD2, was not checked against the DNA. TRBV21-1 is assigned pseudogene status. The sample consisted of non-Treg CD4+ T cells sorted from blood. CDR3 in amino acids: CASSKAGGGETQYF. The CDR3 DNA reads as TGTGCCAGCAGCAAAGCGGGAGGAGGAGAGACCCAGTACTTC.